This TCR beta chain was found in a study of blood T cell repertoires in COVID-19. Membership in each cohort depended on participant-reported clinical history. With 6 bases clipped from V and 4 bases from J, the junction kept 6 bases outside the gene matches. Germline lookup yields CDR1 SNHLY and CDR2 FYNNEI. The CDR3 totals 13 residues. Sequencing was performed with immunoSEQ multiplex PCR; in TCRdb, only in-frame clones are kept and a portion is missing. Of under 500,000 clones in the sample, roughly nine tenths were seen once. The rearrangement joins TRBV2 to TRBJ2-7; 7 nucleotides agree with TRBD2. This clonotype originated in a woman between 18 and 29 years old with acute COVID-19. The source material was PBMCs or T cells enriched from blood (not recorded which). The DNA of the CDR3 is TGTGCCAGCAGGCAGGCCGGGAGGTACGAGCAGTACTTC. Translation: CASRQAGRYEQYF. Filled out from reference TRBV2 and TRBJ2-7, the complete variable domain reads EPEVTQTPSHQVTQMGQEVILRCVPISNHLYFYWYRQILGQKVEFLVSFYNNEISEKSEIFDDQFSVERPDGSNFTLKIRSTKLEDSAMYFCASRQAGRYEQYFGPGTRLTVT.